The T cell receptor beta chain described here comes from a study of blood T cell repertoires in COVID-19. Across the study: COVID-19 samples, acute and convalescent, were from the United States, Italy and Spain.

Seattle cases were enrolled at active infection and followed longitudinally. Germline V gene sequence: CDR1 ENHRY, CDR2 SYGVKD. The CDR3 consists of 16 residues. Trimming took off 4 bases at V and 2 bases at J, with 18 bases between the two ends. Using immunoSEQ multiplex PCR, the repertoire was profiled, and TCRdb retains in-frame clones only, with some absent. Of roughly 300,000 clones in the sample, approximately 89% were seen once. The TCR was taken from a woman aged 30 to 39 with COVID-19, enrolled during active disease. The rearrangement joins TRBV10-3 to TRBJ2-7, with D possibly being TRBD2 (5 bases). The sample was peripheral blood. CDR3 sequence reads: CAISAALGVPPYEQYF. In DNA, the CDR3 is TGTGCCATCAGTGCAGCACTCGGGGTTCCTCCCTACGAGCAGTACTTC.